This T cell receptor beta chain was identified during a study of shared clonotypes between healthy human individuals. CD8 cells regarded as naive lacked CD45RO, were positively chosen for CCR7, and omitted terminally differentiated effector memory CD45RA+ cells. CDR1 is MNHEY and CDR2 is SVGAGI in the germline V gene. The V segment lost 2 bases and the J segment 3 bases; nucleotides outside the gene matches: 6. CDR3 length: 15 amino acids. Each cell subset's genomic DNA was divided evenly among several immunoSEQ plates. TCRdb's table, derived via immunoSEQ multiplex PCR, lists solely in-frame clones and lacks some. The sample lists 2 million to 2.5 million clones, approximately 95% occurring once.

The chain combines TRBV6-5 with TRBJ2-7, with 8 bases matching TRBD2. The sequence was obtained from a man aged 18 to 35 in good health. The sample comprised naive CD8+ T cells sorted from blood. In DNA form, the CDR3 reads TGTGCCAGCAGTTACGCCGGGGGGGGGCTCTACGAGCAGTACTTC. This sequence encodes CASSYAGGGLYEQYF.